This T cell receptor beta chain was observed in a study of graft-versus-host responses after intestinal transplantation. Using immunoSEQ multiplex PCR, the repertoire was profiled, and TCRdb retains in-frame clones only, with some absent. This table has about 120,000 clones, 85% to 95% appearing once. The V and J ends lost 6 bases and 2 bases respectively, with 16 bases between them. Germline CDR1 MNHEY, CDR2 SMNVEV (reference sequence). This CDR3 is 15 amino acids long. On this clone itself: Its antigen is not identified.

Findings and caveats of the study: GvH clones surfaced in recipient marrow, some emerging earlier in ileum or blood. Early post-transplant falls in HvG clones accompanied the peak levels of circulating GvH clones.

The chain employs TRBV27 and TRBJ1-2; TRBD1 might be the D (6 bases). The sample here was unstimulated CD8+ T cells sorted from spleen or lymph node cells, taken before transplant. The sequence was obtained from a human donor who was the organ donor for an intestinal transplant. This CDR3 reads CASRRRGLGNYGYTF. The CDR3 region has the DNA TGTGCCAGCAGACGCAGGGGTTTAGGAAACTATGGCTACACCTTC.